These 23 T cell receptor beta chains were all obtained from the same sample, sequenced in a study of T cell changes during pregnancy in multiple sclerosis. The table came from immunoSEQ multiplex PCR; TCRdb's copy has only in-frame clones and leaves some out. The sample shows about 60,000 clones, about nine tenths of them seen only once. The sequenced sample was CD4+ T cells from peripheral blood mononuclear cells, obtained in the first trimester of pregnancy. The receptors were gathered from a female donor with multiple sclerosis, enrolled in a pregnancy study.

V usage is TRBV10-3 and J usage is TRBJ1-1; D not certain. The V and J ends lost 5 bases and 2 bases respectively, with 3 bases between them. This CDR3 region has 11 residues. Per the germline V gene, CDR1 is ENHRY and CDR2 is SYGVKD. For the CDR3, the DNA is TGTGCCATCAGTTCAAACACTGAAGCTTTCTTT. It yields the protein CAISSNTEAFF.

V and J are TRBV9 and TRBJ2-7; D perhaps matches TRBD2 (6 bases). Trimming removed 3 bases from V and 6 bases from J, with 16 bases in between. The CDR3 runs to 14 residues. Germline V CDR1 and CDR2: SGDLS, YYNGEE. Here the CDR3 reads CASSGRDLSVEQYF. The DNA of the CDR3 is TGTGCCAGCAGCGGCCGGGACTTATCTGTCGAGCAGTACTTC.

CDR3 sequence (DNA): TGCAGCGCCTCGGACAGGGCCGGTCAAGAGACCCAGTACTTC. Protein: CSASDRAGQETQYF. V gene TRBV29-1 combines with J gene TRBJ2-5; 8 bases agree with TRBD1. Trimming removed 7 bases from V and 2 bases from J; junction bases left unmatched: 9. This CDR3 has 14 amino acids. Germline-derived CDR1 and CDR2 are SQVTM and ANQGSEA.

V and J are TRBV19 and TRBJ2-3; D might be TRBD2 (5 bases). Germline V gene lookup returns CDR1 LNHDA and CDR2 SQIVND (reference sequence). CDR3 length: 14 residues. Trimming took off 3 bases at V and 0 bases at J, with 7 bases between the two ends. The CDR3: CASSMDSSTDTQYF. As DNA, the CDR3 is TGTGCCAGTAGTATGGACTCTAGCACAGATACGCAGTATTTT.

The CDR3 coding sequence is TGCGCCAGCAGCCCCCAACCTATACAGGGAAAGGGATTTGCTGAAGCTTTCTTT. This gives the protein CASSPQPIQGKGFAEAFF. This chain joins TRBV4-1 and TRBJ1-1; tentative D call: TRBD1 (6 bases). The V gene lost 4 bases and the J gene lost 6 bases, with 27 bases spanning the gap. This CDR3 comprises 18 residues. CDR1 is MGHRA, CDR2 YSYEKL, per germline.

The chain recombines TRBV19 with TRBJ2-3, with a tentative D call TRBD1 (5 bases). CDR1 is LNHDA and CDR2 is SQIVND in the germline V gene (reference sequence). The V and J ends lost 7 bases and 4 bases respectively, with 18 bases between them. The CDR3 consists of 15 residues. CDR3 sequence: CASTGRERVADTQYF. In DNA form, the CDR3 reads TGTGCCAGTACCGGCAGGGAACGGGTCGCAGATACGCAGTATTTT.

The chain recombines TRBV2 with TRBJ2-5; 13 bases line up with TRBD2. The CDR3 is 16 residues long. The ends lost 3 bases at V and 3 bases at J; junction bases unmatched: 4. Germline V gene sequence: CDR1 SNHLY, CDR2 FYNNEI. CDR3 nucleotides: TGTGCCAGCAGTGAGAGGACTAGCGGGGGTAAAGAGACCCAGTACTTC. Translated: CASSERTSGGKETQYF.

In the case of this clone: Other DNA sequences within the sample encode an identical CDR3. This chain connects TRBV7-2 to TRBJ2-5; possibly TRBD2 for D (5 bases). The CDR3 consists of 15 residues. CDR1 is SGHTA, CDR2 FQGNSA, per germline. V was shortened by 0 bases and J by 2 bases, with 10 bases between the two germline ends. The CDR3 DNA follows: TGTGCCAGCAGCTTAGCGTCGGGATCTCAAGAGACCCAGTACTTC. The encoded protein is CASSLASGSQETQYF. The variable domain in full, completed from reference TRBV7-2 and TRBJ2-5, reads GAGVSQSPSNKVTEKGKDVELRCDPISGHTALYWYRQSLGQGLEFLIYFQGNSAPDKSGLPSDRFSAERTGGSVSTLTIQRTQQEDSAVYLCASSLASGSQETQYFGPGTRLLVL.

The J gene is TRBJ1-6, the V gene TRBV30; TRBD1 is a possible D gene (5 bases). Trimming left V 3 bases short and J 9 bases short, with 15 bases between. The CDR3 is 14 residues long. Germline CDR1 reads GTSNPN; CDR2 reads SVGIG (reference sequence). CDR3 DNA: TGTGCCTGGAGCTTGGGGGGGGACGGTTCACCCCTCCACTTT. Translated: CAWSLGGDGSPLHF.

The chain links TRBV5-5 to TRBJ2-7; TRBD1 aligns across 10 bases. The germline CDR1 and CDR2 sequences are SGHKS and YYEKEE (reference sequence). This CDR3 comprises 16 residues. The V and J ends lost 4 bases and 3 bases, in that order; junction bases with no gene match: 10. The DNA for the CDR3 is TGTGCCAGCAGCAGAATACCGGGACAGGGGAGCTACGAGCAGTACTTC. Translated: CASSRIPGQGSYEQYF.

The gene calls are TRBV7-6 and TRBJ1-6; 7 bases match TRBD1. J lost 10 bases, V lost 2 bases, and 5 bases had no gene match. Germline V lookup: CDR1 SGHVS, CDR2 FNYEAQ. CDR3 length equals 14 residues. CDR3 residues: CASSLTRGESPLHF. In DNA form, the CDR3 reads TGTGCCAGCAGCTTAACCAGGGGGGAATCACCCCTCCACTTT.

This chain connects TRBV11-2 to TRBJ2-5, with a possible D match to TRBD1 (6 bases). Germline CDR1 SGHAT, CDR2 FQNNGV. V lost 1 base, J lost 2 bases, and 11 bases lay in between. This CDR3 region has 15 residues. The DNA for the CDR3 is TGTGCCAGCAGCTTAGGGACAGCGACGCAAGAGACCCAGTACTTC. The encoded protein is CASSLGTATQETQYF.

In DNA, the CDR3 is TGCGCCAGCAGCCAAGAGAGCGGGGGGCCGTTAGATACGCAGTATTTT. Protein product: CASSQESGGPLDTQYF. The chain combines TRBV4-3 with TRBJ2-3; 9 bases map to TRBD2. From germline, CDR1 is LGHNA and CDR2 YSLEER. The V segment lost 0 bases and the J segment 5 bases; nucleotides outside the gene matches: 6. This CDR3 comprises 16 residues.

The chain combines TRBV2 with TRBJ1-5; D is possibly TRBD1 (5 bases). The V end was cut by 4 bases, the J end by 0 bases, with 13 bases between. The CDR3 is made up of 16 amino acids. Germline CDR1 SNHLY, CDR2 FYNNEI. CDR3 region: CASSAIWGDSNQPQHF. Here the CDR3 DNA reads TGTGCCAGCAGTGCAATATGGGGGGATAGCAATCAGCCCCAGCATTTT.

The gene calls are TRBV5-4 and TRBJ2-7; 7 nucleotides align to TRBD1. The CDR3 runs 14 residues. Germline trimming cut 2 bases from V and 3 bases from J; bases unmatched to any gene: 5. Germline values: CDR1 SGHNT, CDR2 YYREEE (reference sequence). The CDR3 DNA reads TGTGCCAGCAGCTTCGGACAGGTGGGCTACGAGCAGTACTTC. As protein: CASSFGQVGYEQYF.

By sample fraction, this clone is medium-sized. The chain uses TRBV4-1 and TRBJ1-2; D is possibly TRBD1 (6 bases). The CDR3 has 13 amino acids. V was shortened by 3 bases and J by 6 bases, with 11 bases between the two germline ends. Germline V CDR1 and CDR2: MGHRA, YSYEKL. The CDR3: CASSHRGQDGYTF. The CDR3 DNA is TGCGCCAGCAGCCACAGGGGTCAAGATGGCTACACCTTC.

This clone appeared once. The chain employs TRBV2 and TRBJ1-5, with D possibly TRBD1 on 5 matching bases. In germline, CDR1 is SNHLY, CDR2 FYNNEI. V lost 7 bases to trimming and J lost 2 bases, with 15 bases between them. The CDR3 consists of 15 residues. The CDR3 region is CASTQGDWGNQPQHF. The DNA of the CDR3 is TGTGCCAGCACCCAAGGGGACTGGGGCAATCAGCCCCAGCATTTT.

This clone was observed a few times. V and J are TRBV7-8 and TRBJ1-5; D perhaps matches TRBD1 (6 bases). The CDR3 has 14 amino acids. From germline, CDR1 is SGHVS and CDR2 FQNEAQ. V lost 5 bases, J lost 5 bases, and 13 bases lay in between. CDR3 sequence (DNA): TGTGCCAGCAGCCCCAGGGGAGGGGATCAGCCCCAGCATTTT. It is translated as CASSPRGGDQPQHF.

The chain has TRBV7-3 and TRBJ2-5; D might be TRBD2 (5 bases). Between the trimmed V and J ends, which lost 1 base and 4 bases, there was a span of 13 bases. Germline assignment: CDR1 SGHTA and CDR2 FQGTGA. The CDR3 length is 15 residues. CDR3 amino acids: CASSLIGDAGETQYF. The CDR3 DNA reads TGTGCCAGCAGCTTAATCGGGGATGCGGGAGAGACCCAGTACTTC.

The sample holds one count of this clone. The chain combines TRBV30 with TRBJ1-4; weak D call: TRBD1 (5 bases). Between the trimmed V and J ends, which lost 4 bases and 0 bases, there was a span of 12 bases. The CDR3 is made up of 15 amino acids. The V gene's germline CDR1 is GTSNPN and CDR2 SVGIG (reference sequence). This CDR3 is CAWTKPGATNEKLFF. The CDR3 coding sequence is TGTGCCTGGACCAAACCGGGGGCAACTAATGAAAAACTGTTTTTT.

Here the CDR3 DNA reads TGCGCCAGCAGCCAAGGCCTGACAGGGTACACTGAAGCTTTCTTT. As protein: CASSQGLTGYTEAFF. V usage is TRBV4-3 and J usage is TRBJ1-1; 7 nucleotides agree with TRBD1. With V trimmed by 1 base and J by 3 bases, 5 bases remained unmatched. Looked up from germline, CDR1 is LGHNA and CDR2 is YSLEER. The CDR3 contains 15 residues.

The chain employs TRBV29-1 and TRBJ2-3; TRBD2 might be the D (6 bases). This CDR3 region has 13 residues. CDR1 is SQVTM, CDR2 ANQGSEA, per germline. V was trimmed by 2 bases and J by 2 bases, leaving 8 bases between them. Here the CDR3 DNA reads TGCAGCGTTGAACGCGGGGTCACAGATACGCAGTATTTT. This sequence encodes CSVERGVTDTQYF.

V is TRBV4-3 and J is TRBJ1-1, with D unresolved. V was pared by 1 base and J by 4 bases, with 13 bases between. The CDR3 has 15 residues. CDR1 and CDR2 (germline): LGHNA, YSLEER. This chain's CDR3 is CASSQGSRVITEAFF. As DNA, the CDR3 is TGCGCCAGCAGCCAAGGTTCGAGGGTGATCACTGAAGCTTTCTTT.